This entry concerns a single T cell receptor (beta chain). Reverse transcription of about 0.5 to 1 ug RNA used random hexamers. TCRdb itself ran the immunoSEQ multiplex PCR reads through MiXCR, one entry per CDR3 protein. The sample has 150,000 to 200,000 distinct CDR3 sequences, 85% to 95% seen once. The sample comes from a study of CD8 T cells in Susac syndrome. There are 13 residues in the CDR3. V dropped 3 bases and J dropped 8 bases, with 14 bases sitting between them. Looked up from germline, CDR1 is DFQATT and CDR2 is SNEGSKA (reference sequence). The chain recombines TRBV20-1 with TRBJ2-1; D gene ambiguous. This receptor was taken from a human donor with multiple sclerosis. The material sequenced was CD8+ T cells from PBMCs. Here the CDR3 DNA reads TGCAGTGCTAGTCTGTCGACGCGCGATGAGCAGTTCTTC. Residues: CSASLSTRDEQFF.